The entry that follows covers one TCR beta chain sequence. This specimen belongs to a study of control samples from healthy donors and cancer patients. Assay used: immunoSEQ multiplex PCR; TCRdb lists only in-frame clones, some missing. The sample has around 130,000 clones, around 92% seen once. The CDR3 totals 14 residues. V lost 2 bases and J lost 1, with 8 bases in between. The germline V gene has CDR1 MNHNS and CDR2 SASEGT. The rearrangement links TRBV6-1 to TRBJ1-1; no firm D call. This TCR came from a man in his fifties or sixties in good health. Source material: blood. CDR3 in amino acids: CASSEWAGNTEAFF. The CDR3 nucleotides are TGTGCCAGCAGTGAATGGGCAGGGAACACTGAAGCTTTCTTT.